This T cell receptor (beta chain) appears in the sequencing data of a study of cytomegalovirus exposure and HLA in healthy donors. Study-wide points: The productive fraction for most TCR beta V segments was about 87% or about 30% in an earlier analysis. The study listed some 160 cytomegalovirus-associated TCR beta chains.

CDR3 size: 14 residues. Germline V gene lookup returns CDR1 KGHSY and CDR2 FQNENV. The V end lost 0 bases, the J end lost 2 bases, and 5 bases lay between the germline ends. PCR used 60 Vbeta primers and 13 Jbeta primers. Original analysis: Unique TCR beta chains totaled some 80 million in a later count, with roughly 12 million of them shared. The table came from immunoSEQ multiplex PCR; TCRdb's copy has only in-frame clones and leaves some out. The D gene and trimming were derived from the DNA, and the V and J assignments and clone size from that table. In the table there are around 37,000 clones, roughly 74% of which are singletons. This clone is classed as medium-sized. Its antigen is unknown.

Sequences were obtained from PBMCs. The source of this sequence is a man aged 30 to 39 in good health and CMV-seronegative. This chain connects TRBV16 to TRBJ1-5; D gene ambiguous. This chain's CDR3 is CASSQSRGNQPQHF. The CDR3 region has the DNA TGTGCCAGCAGCCAATCGCGGGGCAATCAGCCCCAGCATTTT. The whole variable domain, remainder taken from reference TRBV16 and TRBJ1-5, is GEEVAQTPKHLVRGEGQKAKLYCAPIKGHSYVFWYQQVLKNEFKFLISFQNENVFDETGMPKERFSAKCLPNSPCSLEIQATKLEDSAVYFCASSQSRGNQPQHFGDGTRLSIL.